This T cell receptor (beta chain) is from a study of shared clonotypes between healthy human individuals. Study background: The study enrolled a couple of women and three men aged 18 to 49.

V dropped 6 bases and J dropped 2 bases, with 23 bases sitting between them. The germline CDR1 and CDR2 sequences are SGHAT and FQNNGV. The CDR3 is 17 residues long. Clones were sequenced by immunoSEQ multiplex PCR, and TCRdb holds only the in-frame ones, with some missing. The table lists 1 million to 1.2 million clones, 60% to 85% of them singletons. Details on this clone: The antigen is not known.

General observations from the study: There were few donors, and this limited the genetic and exposure-history diversity represented. Generation of non-shared clonotypes was less probable than generation of clonotypes shared by all four donors.

Material: memory CD4+ T cells from PBMCs. Subset described: CD45RA-negative fraction. The chain employs TRBV11-2 and TRBJ2-7; D is tentatively TRBD1 or TRBD2 (5 bases each). The source of this sequence is a man aged 18 to 30 in good health. Some clones in this sample may be carry-over from other donors' samples. This chain's CDR3 is CASRSQRGGGSTYEQYF. CDR3 sequence (DNA): TGTGCCAGCAGAAGCCAGAGGGGTGGCGGGTCGACCTACGAGCAGTACTTC. Supplemented by reference TRBV11-2 and TRBJ2-7, the full variable domain reads EAGVAQSPRYKIIEKRQSVAFWCNPISGHATLYWYQQILGQGPKLLIQFQNNGVVDDSQLPKDRFSAERLKGVDSTLKIQPAKLEDSAVYLCASRSQRGGGSTYEQYFGPGTRLTVT.